These T cell receptor beta chains were read from a single sample in a study of CXCR3-negative and CXCR3-positive naive CD8 T cells. TCRdb re-called the 5' RACE reads and gives one entry per CDR3 protein, without DNA. This listing includes 100,000 to 150,000 distinct CDR3 sequences. The sequenced material came from naive CXCR3+ CD8+ T cells from blood. The source of these receptors is a human donor in good health. Some clones in this sample may be carry-over from other donors' samples. Each CDR3 is given with its conserved first and last residue.

TRBV12-3/TRBV12-4,TRBJ1-2,CASSLRPGGYGYTF
TRBV9,TRBJ2-1,CASSGFPGEGNEQFF
TRBV13,TRBJ2-1,CASSLDFTEEQFF
TRBV14,TRBJ1-6,CASSSHPPGVLYSPLHF
TRBV29-1,TRBJ2-3,CSVEVLGSDTQYF
TRBV15,TRBJ2-7,CATSGSGREQYF
TRBV5-6,TRBJ1-1,CASSIGNTEAFF
TRBV5-6,TRBJ2-7,CASSLWLAGGYVQYF
TRBV29-1,TRBJ1-2,CSVDAGTRAGEVGGYTF
TRBV10-1,TRBJ2-1,CASSETSYDEQFF
TRBV5-6,TRBJ2-3,CASSLLADSTDTQYF
TRBV28,TRBJ2-3,CASGGPIDTQYF
TRBV15,TRBJ2-3,CATTVGRGATDTQYF
TRBV29-1,TRBJ1-1,CSAQGAVAEAFF
TRBV5-6,TRBJ2-5,CASSPSGAQETQYF
TRBV11-3,TRBJ2-5,CASSLDLQQRLVETQYF
TRBV15,TRBJ1-1,CATSGKLDNTEAFF
TRBV9,TRBJ1-2,CASSVAPRDHYGYTF
TRBV13,TRBJ2-6,CASTSLSGANVLTF
TRBV2,TRBJ2-5,CASSGVWSGEETQYF
TRBV29-1,TRBJ2-7,CSVGDQVYEQYF
TRBV5-1,TRBJ2-7,CASSPEGTSGSWYEQYF
TRBV5-1,TRBJ2-1,CASSLSGQGFTEQFF
TRBV6-2/TRBV6-3,TRBJ2-2,CASSYPSSGELFF
TRBV6-1,TRBJ2-1,CASSTRDHYNEQFF
TRBV12-3/TRBV12-4,TRBJ1-1,CATRPGGISEAFF
TRBV11-2,TRBJ2-1,CASSYPSGYEQFF